This TCR beta chain was captured in a study of T-cell reconstitution after alpha-beta-depleted transplantation in children. Unique molecular identifiers tagged the TCRbeta library. TCRdb used MiXCR to reprocess the PCR reads, holding one entry per CDR3 protein. The table lists about a million distinct CDR3 sequences, 25% to 35% of them singletons. Trimming pared 1 base from V and 0 bases from J, leaving 12 bases between. The CDR3 covers 16 residues. Germline assignment: CDR1 SQVTM and CDR2 ANQGSEA. V is TRBV29-1 and J is TRBJ2-2; D is undetermined. Sample: PBMCs, mostly from graft donor cells, taken 360 days after TCRalphabeta/CD19-depleted stem cell transplant. This receptor was obtained from a boy in the first two years of life who had a stem cell transplant for SCID, so the T cells may come from the graft donor. Here the CDR3 reads CSVEVRRRANTGELFF. The CDR3 DNA is TGCAGCGTTGAAGTGAGACGCCGTGCGAACACCGGGGAGCTGTTTTTT.